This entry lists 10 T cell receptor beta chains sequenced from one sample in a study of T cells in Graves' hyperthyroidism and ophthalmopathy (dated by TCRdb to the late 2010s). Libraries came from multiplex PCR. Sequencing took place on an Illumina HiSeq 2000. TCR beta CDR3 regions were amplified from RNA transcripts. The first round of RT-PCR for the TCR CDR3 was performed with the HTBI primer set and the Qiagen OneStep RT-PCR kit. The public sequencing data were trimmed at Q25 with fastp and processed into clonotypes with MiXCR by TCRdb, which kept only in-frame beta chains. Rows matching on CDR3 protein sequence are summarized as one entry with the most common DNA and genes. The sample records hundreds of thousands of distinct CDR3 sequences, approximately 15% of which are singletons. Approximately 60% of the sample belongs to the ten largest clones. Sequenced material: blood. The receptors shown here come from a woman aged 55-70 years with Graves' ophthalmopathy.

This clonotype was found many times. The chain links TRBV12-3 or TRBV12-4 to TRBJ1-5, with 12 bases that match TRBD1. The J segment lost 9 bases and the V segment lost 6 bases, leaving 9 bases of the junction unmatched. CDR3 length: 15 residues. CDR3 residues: CASSVGQGAGWPQHF. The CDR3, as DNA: TGTGCCAGCAGCGTGGGACAGGGGGCTGGTTGGCCCCAGCATTTT.

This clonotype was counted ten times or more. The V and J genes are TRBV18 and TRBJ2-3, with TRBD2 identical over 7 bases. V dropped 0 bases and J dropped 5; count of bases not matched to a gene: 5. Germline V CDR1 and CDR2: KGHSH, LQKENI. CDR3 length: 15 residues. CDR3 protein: CASSPPTGGGDTQYF. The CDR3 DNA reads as TGTGCCAGCTCACCACCTACGGGAGGAGGAGATACGCAGTATTTT. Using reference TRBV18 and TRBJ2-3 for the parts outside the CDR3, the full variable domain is NAGVMQNPRHLVRRRGQEARLRCSPMKGHSHVYWYRQLPEEGLKFMVYLQKENIIDESGMPKERFSAEFPKEGPSILRIQQVVRGDSAAYFCASSPPTGGGDTQYFGPGTRLTVL.

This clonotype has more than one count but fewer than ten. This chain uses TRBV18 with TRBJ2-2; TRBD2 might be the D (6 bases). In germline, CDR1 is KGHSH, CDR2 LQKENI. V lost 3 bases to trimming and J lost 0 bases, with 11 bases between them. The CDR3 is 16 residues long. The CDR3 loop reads CASSPGRRANTGELFF. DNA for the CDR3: TGTGCCAGCTCACCCGGACGGAGGGCGAACACCGGGGAGCTGTTTTTT.

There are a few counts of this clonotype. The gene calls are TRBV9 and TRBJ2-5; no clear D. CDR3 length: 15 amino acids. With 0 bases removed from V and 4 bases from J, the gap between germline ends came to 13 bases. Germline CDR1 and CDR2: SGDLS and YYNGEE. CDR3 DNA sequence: TGTGCCAGCAGCGTAGATGAGGTACACCTAGAGACCCAGTACTTC. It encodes CASSVDEVHLETQYF.

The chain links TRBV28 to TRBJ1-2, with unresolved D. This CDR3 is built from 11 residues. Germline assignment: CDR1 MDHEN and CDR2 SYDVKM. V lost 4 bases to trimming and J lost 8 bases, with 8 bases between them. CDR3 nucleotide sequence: TGTGCCAGCAGTTCTCACATAGGCTACACCTTC. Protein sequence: CASSSHIGYTF.

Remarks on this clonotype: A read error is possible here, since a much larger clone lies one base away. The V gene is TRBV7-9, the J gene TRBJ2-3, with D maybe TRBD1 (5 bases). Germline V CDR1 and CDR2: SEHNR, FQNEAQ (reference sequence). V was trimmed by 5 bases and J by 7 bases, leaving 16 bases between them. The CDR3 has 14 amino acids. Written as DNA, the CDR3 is TGTGCCAGCAGCCGGACAAGGGGCGTTCATACGCAGTATTTT. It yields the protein CASSRTRGVHTQYF.

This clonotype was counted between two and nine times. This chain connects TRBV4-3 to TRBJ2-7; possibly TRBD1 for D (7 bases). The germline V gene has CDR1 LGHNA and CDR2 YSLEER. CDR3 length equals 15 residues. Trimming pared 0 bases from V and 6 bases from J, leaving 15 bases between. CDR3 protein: CASSQDGPGGREQYF. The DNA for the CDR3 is TGCGCCAGCAGCCAAGACGGCCCAGGGGGGCGCGAGCAGTACTTC.

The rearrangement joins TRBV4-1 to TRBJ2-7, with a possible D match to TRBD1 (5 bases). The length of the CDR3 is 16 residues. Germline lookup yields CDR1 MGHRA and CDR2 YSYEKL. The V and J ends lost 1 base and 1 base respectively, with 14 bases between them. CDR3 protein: CASSQALQAPSYEQYF. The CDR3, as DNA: TGCGCCAGCAGCCAAGCGTTACAGGCCCCATCCTACGAGCAGTACTTC.

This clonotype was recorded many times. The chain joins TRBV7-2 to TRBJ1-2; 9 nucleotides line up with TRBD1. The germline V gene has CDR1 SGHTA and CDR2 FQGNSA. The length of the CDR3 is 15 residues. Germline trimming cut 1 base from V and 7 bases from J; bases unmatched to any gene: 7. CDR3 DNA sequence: TGTGCCAGCAGCTTAGTGGGGACAGGGCAGGCTGGCTACACCTTC. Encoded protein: CASSLVGTGQAGYTF. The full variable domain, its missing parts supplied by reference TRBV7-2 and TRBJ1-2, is GAGVSQSPSNKVTEKGKDVELRCDPISGHTALYWYRQSLGQGLEFLIYFQGNSAPDKSGLPSDRFSAERTGGSVSTLTIQRTQQEDSAVYLCASSLVGTGQAGYTFGSGTRLTVV.

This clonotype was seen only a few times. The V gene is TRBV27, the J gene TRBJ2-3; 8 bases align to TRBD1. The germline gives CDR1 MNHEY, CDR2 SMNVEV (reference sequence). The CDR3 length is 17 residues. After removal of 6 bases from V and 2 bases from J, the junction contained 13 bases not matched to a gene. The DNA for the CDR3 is TGTGCCAGCAGGACGACAGGGGCTTTATTCAACACAGATACGCAGTATTTT. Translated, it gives CASRTTGALFNTDTQYF.